The entry below gives a single TCR beta chain sequence along with its context. The data originate from a study of blood T cell repertoires in COVID-19. TCRdb's table, derived via immunoSEQ multiplex PCR, lists solely in-frame clones and lacks some. The data contain roughly 250,000 clones, roughly 84% of them singletons. Input material: peripheral blood. The sequence derives from a woman between 40 and 55 years old who had recovered from COVID-19.

The CDR3 here is CASSLPRTGNNEQFF. As DNA, the CDR3 is TGTGCCAGCAGCTTACCCCGGACGGGAAACAATGAGCAGTTCTTC. This chain joins TRBV11-3 and TRBJ2-1, with D maybe TRBD2 (5 bases). The CDR3 contains 15 residues. The germline V and J ends were trimmed by 2 bases and 5 bases, with 13 bases remaining between them. CDR1 is SGHNT and CDR2 is YENEEA in the germline V gene.